This T cell receptor (beta chain) was found in a study of T-cell memory formation after mild COVID-19. Study background: For the most part, TCR clusters were specific to one donor.

Whole-study results and caveats: Prior to infection, memory already included some responding clones, suggesting cross-reactive memory joined.

V dropped 2 bases and J dropped 2; count of bases not matched to a gene: 5. Germline CDR1 is SGHRS and CDR2 is YFSETQ. This CDR3 spans 15 amino acids. TCRdb re-analysed the 5' RACE reads in MiXCR, keeping a single row per CDR3 protein. The sample includes 120,000 to 150,000 distinct CDR3 sequences, 19% of them seen just once. This clonotype has only a few counts. Its antigen is still unknown. The receptor was isolated from an adult woman who had mild COVID-19 (a few samples of this study predate the infection). Cell type and time point are not known. The sample taken for sequencing was PBMCs or a T cell subset sorted from them (not recorded which). The chain has TRBV5-1 and TRBJ2-3, with 7 bases identical to TRBD1. CDR3 DNA sequence: TGCGCCAGCAGCTTAACAGGGGCCACCACAGATACGCAGTATTTT. Amino acids: CASSLTGATTDTQYF.